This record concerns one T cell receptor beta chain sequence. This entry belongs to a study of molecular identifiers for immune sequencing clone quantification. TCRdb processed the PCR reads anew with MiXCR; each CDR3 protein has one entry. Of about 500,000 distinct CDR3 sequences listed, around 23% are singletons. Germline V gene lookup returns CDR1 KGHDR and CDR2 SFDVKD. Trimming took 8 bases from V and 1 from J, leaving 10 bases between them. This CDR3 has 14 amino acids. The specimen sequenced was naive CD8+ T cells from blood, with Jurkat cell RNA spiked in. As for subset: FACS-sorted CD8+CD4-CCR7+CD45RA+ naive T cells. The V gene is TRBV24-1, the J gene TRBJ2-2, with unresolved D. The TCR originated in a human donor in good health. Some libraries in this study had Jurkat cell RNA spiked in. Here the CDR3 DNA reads TGTGCCACCACCGCGGCAGGGAACACCGGGGAGCTGTTTTTT. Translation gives CATTAAGNTGELFF.